This TCR beta chain was obtained from a study of blood T cell repertoires in COVID-19. Whole-study context: The cDNA or gDNA used as material had been derived from T cells, B-cell-depleted T cells, or PBMCs.

Germline V CDR1 and CDR2: SGHVS, FNYEAQ. The CDR3 has 14 residues. V was cut by 5 bases and J by 6 bases, with 17 bases left in between. Original data processing: Estimation of nucleated cell counts relied on the amplification of reference gene primers. Generated by immunoSEQ multiplex PCR, the TCRdb table keeps only in-frame clones and is missing some. V and J calls and clone size follow that table, whereas D and trimming were derived from the DNA. Of 320,000 or so clones listed, roughly 89% are singletons. The study assigned cohorts using participant-reported clinical history. In Cohort 3, a recovered donor had either two negative PCRs, clearance, or symptom resolution.

Material for sequencing was PBMCs or T cells enriched from blood (not recorded which). This chain uses TRBV7-6 with TRBJ2-7; tentative D call: TRBD2 (6 bases). This TCR was sampled from a man in his 60s who had recovered from COVID-19. The CDR3 region is CASSPRDGGGEQYF. CDR3 DNA sequence: TGTGCCAGCAGCCCCCGGGATGGGGGAGGCGAGCAGTACTTC.